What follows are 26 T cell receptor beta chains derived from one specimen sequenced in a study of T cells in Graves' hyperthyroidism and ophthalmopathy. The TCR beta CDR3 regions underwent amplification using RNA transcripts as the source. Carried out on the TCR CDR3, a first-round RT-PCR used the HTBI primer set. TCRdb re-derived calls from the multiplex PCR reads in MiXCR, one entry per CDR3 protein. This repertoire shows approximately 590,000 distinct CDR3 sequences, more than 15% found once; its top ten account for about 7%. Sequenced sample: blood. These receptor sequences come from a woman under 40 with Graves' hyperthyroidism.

The CDR3 sequence: CATRGTDYTGELFF. The CDR3 DNA reads as TGTGCCACAAGAGGGACAGACTACACCGGGGAGCTGTTTTTT. The chain recombines TRBV11-2 with TRBJ2-2; the match to TRBD1 covers 7 bases. The CDR3 contains 14 residues. Germline V gene lookup returns CDR1 SGHAT and CDR2 FQNNGV. With 10 bases clipped from V and 3 bases from J, the junction kept 8 bases outside the gene matches.

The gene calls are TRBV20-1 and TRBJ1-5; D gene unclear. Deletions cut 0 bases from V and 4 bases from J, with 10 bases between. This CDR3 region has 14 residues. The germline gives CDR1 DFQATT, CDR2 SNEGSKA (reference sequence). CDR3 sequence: CSARDSSQNQPQHF. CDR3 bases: TGCAGTGCTAGAGATTCCTCCCAAAATCAGCCCCAGCATTTT.

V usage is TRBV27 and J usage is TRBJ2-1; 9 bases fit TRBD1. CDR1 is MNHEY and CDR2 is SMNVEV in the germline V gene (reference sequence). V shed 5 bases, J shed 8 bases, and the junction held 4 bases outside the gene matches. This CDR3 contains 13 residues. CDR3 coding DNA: TGTGCCAGCAGTAAAGACAGGGGGGATGAGCAGTTCTTC. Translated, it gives CASSKDRGDEQFF.

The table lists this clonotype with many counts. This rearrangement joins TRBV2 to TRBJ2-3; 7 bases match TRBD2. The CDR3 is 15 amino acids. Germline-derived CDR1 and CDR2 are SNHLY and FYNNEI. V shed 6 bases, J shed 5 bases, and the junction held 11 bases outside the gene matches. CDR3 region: CASSLLAVAGDTQYF. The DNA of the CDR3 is TGTGCCAGCAGCCTCCTAGCGGTGGCAGGAGATACGCAGTATTTT.

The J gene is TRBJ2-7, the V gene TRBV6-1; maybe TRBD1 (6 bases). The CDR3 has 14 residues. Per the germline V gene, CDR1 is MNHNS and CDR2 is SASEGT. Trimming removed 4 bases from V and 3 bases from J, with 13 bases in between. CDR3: CASSVSGHVYEQYF. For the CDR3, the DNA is TGTGCCAGCAGTGTCTCGGGACACGTCTACGAGCAGTACTTC.

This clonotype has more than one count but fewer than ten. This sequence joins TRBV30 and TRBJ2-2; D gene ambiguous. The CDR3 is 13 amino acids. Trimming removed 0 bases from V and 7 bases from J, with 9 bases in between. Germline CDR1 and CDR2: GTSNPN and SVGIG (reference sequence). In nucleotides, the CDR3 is TGTGCCTGGAGTGTACATTTGGGCGGGGAGCTGTTTTTT. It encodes CAWSVHLGGELFF.

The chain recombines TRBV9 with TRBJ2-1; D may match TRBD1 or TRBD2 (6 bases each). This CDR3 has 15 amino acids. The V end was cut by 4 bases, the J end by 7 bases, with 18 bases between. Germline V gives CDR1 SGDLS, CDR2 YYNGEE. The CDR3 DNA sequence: TGTGCCAGCAGCAGGGGGGCCGGGGCGGGTAATGAGCAGTTCTTC. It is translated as CASSRGAGAGNEQFF. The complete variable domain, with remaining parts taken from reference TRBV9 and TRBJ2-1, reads DSGVTQTPKHLITATGQRVTLRCSPRSGDLSVYWYQQSLDQGLQFLIQYYNGEERAKGNILERFSAQQFPDLHSELNLSSLELGDSALYFCASSRGAGAGNEQFFGPGTRLTVL.

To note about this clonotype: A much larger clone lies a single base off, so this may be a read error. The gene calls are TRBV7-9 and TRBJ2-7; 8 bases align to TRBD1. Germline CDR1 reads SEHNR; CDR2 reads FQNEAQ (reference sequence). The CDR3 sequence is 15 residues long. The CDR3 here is CVSSPRDRRFDEQYF. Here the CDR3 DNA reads TGTGTCAGCAGCCCCAGGGACAGGCGGTTCGACGAGCAGTACTTC.

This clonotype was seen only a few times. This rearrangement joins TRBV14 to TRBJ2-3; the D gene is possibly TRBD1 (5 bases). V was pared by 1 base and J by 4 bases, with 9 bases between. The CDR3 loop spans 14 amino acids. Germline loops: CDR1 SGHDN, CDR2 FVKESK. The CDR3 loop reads CASSQAKGADTQYF. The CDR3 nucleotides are TGTGCCAGCAGCCAAGCAAAAGGGGCAGATACGCAGTATTTT.

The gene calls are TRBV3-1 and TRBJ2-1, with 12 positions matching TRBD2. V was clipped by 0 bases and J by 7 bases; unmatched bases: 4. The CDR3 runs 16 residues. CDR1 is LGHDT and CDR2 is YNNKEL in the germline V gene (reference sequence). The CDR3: CASSQDLGTSGNEQFF. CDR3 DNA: TGTGCCAGCAGCCAAGATCTTGGGACTAGCGGGAATGAGCAGTTCTTC.

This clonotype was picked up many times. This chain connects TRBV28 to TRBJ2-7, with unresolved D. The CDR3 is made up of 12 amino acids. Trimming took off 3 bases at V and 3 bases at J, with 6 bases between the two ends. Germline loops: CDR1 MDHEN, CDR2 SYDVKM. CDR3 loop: CASSLQVYEQYF. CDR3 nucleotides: TGTGCCAGCAGTTTGCAGGTCTACGAGCAGTACTTC. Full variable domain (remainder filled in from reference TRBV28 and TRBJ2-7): DVKVTQSSRYLVKRTGEKVFLECVQDMDHENMFWYRQDPGLGLRLIYFSYDVKMKEKGDIPEGYSVSREKKERFSLILESASTNQTSMYLCASSLQVYEQYFGPGTRLTVT.

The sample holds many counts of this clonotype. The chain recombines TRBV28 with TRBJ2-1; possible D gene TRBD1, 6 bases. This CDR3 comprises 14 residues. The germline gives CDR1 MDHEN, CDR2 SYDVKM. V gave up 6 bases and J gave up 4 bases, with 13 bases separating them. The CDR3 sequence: CASSYLDSYNEQFF. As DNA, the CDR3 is TGTGCCAGCAGCTACTTGGACAGTTACAATGAGCAGTTCTTC.

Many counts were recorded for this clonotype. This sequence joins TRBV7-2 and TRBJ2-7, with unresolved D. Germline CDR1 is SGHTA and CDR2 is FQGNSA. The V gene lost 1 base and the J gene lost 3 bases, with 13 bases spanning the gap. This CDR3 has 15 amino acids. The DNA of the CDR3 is TGTGCCAGCAGCTTAGGACCAGCGACATACTACGAGCAGTACTTC. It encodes CASSLGPATYYEQYF.

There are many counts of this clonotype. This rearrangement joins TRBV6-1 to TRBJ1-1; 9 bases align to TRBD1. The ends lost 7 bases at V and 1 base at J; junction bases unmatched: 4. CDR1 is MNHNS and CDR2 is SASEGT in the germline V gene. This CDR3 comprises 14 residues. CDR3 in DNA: TGTGCCAGCACCTTACAGGGGGCGAACACTGAAGCTTTCTTT. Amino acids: CASTLQGANTEAFF.

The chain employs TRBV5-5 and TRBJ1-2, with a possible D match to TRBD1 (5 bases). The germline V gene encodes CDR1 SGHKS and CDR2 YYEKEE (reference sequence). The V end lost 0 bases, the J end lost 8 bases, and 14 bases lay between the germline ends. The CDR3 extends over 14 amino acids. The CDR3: CASSLGLNPGGYTF. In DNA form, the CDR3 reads TGTGCCAGCAGCTTGGGACTGAACCCAGGGGGCTACACCTTC. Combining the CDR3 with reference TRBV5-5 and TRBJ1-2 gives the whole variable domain DAGVTQSPTHLIKTRGQQVTLRCSPISGHKSVSWYQQVLGQGPQFIFQYYEKEERGRGNFPDRFSARQFPNYSSELNVNALLLGDSALYLCASSLGLNPGGYTFGSGTRLTVV.

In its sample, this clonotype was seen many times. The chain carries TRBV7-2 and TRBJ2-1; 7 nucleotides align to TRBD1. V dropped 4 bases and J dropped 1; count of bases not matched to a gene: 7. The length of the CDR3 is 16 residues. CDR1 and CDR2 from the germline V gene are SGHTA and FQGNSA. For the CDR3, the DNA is TGTGCCAGCAGCTCTGGGACAGTGAGGTCCTACAATGAGCAGTTCTTC. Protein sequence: CASSSGTVRSYNEQFF.

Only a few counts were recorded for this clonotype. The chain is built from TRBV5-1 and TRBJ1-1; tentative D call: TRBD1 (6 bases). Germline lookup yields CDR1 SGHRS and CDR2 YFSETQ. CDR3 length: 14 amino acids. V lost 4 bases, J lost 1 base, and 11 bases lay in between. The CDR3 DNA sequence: TGCGCCAGCAGCCACCGACAGGAGAACACTGAAGCTTTCTTT. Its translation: CASSHRQENTEAFF.

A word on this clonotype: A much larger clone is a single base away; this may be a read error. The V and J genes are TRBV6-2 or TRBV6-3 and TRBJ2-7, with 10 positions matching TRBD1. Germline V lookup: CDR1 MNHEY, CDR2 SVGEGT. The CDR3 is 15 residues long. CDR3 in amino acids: CACSYFRDRGYEQYF. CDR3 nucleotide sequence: TGTGCCTGCAGTTACTTCCGGGACAGGGGCTACGAGCAGTACTTC.

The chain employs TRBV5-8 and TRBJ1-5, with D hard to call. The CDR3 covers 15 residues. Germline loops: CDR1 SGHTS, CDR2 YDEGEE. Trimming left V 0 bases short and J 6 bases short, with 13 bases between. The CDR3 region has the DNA TGTGCCAGCAGCTTGGGGACCAAGGAGAGTCAGCCCCAGCATTTT. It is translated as CASSLGTKESQPQHF. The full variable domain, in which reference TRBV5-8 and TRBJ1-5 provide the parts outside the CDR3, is EAGVTQSPTHLIKTRGQQATLRCSPISGHTSVYWYQQALGLGLQFLLWYDEGEERNRGNFPPRFSGRQFPNYSSELNVNALELEDSALYLCASSLGTKESQPQHFGDGTRLSIL.

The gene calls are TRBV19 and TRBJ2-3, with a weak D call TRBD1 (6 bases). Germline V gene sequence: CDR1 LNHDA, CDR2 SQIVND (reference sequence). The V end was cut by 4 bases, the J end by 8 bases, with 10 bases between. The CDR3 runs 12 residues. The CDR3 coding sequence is TGTGCCAGTAGTACGATCAGGGGTACGCAGTATTTT. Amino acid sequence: CASSTIRGTQYF.

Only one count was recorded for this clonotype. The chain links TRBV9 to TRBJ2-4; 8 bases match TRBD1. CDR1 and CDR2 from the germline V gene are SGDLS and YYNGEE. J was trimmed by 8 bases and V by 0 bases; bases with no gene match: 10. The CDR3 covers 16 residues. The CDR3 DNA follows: TGTGCCAGCAGCGTAGGGCCAAGGACAGGGTGGGACATTCAGTACTTC. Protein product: CASSVGPRTGWDIQYF. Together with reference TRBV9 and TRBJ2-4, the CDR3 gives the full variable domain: DSGVTQTPKHLITATGQRVTLRCSPRSGDLSVYWYQQSLDQGLQFLIQYYNGEERAKGNILERFSAQQFPDLHSELNLSSLELGDSALYFCASSVGPRTGWDIQYFGAGTRLSVL.

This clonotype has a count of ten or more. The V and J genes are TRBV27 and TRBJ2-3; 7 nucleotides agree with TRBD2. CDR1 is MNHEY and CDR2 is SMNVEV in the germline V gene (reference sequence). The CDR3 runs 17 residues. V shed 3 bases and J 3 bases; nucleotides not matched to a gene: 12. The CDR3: CASSFLPLRERTDTQYF. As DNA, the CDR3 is TGTGCCAGCAGTTTCCTCCCTCTGCGGGAGAGAACAGATACGCAGTATTTT.

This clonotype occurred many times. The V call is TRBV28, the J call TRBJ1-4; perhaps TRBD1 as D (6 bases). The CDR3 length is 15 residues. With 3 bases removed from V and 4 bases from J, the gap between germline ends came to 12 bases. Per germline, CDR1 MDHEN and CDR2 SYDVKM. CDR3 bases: TGTGCCAGCAGTTTTTCGGGGGCGATTAATGAAAAACTGTTTTTT. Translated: CASSFSGAINEKLFF.

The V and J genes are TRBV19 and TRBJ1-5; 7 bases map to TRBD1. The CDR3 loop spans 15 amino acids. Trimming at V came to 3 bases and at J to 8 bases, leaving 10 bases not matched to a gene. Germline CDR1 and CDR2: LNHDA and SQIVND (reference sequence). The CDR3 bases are TGTGCCAGTAGTATGGGACAGCCGGGGTTTAAGCCCCAGCATTTT. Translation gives CASSMGQPGFKPQHF.

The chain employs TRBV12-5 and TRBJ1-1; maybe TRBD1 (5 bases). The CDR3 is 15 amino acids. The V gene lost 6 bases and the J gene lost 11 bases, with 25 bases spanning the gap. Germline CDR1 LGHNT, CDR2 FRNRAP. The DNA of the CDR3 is TGTGCTAGTGGAAAACTTTCCGGGACGGATATTGGGGCTTTCTTT. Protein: CASGKLSGTDIGAFF.

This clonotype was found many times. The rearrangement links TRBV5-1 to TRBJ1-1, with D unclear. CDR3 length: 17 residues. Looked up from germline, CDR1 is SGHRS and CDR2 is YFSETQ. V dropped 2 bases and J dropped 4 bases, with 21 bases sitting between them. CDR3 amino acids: CASSFTPVGLTSTEAFF. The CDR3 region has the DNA TGCGCCAGCAGCTTCACCCCTGTTGGCCTGACGAGCACTGAAGCTTTCTTT.